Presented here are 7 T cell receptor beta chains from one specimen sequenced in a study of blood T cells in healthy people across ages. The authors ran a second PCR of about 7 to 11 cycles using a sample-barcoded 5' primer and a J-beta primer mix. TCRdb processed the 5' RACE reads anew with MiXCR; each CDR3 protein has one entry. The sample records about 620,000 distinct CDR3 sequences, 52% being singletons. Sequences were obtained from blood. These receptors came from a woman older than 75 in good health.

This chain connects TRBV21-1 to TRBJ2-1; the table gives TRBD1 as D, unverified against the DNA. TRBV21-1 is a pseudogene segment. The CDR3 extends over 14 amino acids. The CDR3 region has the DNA TGTGCCAGCAGCCCTTTTTCAGGGTACAATGAGCAGTTCTTC. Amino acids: CASSPFSGYNEQFF.

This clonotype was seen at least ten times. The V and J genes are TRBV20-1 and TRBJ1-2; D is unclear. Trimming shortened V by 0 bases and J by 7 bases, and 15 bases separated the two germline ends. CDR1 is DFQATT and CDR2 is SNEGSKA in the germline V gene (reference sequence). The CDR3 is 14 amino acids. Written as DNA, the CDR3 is TGCAGTGCTAGAGATCCTCTAAAGCTCCCTGGCTACACCTTC. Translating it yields CSARDPLKLPGYTF.

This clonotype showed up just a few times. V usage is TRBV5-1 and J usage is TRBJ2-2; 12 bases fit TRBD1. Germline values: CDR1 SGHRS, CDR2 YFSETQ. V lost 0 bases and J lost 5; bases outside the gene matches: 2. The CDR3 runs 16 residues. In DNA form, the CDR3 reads TGCGCCAGCAGCTTGGGGGACAGGGGGCGAACCGGGGAGCTGTTTTTT. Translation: CASSLGDRGRTGELFF.

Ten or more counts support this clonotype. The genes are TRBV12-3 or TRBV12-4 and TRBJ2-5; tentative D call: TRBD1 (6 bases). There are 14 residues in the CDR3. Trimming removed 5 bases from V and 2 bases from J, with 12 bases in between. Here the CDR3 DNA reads TGTGCCAGCAGTCCGGGACACCCGCAAGAGACCCAGTACTTC. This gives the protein CASSPGHPQETQYF.

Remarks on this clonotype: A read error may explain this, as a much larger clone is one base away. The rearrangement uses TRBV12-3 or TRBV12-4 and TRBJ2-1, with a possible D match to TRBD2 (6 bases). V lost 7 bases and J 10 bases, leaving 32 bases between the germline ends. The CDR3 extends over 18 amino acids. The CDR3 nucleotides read TGTGCCAGCAAACATGGGCCCCTGACTAACGGGAGAATAGGGGAGCAGTTCTTC. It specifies CASKHGPLTNGRIGEQFF.

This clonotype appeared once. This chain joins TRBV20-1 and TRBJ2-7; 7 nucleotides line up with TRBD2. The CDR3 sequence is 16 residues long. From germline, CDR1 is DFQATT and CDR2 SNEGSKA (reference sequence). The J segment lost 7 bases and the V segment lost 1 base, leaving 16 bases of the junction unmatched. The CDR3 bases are TGCAGTGCTAGAGGGATAGTTGGGAGGGCCCTCTATGAGCAGTACTTC. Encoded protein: CSARGIVGRALYEQYF.

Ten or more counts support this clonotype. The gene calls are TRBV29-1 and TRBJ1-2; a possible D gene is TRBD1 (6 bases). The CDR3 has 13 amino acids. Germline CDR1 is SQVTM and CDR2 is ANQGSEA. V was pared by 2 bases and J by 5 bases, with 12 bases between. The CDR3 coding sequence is TGCAGCGTTGAAAGCGACAGGCGGTATGGCTACACCTTC. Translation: CSVESDRRYGYTF.